The present T cell receptor (beta chain) was sequenced within a study of blood T cell repertoires in COVID-19. Study-level background: COVID-19 samples from acute and convalescent phases originated in the United States, Italy and Spain. PBMCs, B-cell-depleted T cells, or T cells provided the cDNA or gDNA that made up the material.

Participants, about 18 to 90 years old, spanned 25 or so US areas. Cohort allocation depended upon clinical history that participants reported. Assay: immunoSEQ multiplex PCR; the TCRdb copy retains only in-frame clones and omits some. This sample has under 150,000 clones, with over 75% found just once. CDR3 length: 16 residues. Germline-derived CDR1 and CDR2 are MDHEN and SYDVKM. After removal of 6 bases from V and 2 bases from J, the junction contained 10 bases not matched to a gene. Sequenced sample: PBMCs or T cells enriched from blood (not recorded which). The TCR sequence derives from a man aged 50 to 60 in a cohort exposed to, infected with or recovered from COVID-19 (not recorded which). The chain employs TRBV28 and TRBJ2-1; TRBD1 matches 7 bases. This chain's CDR3 is CASSALEGGAYNEQFF. The CDR3 coding sequence is TGTGCCAGCAGCGCCCTTGAAGGGGGCGCCTACAATGAGCAGTTCTTC.